The entry below describes one TCR beta chain. What it recognizes is unknown. From germline, CDR1 is LNHDA and CDR2 SQIVND (reference sequence). The CDR3 length is 13 residues. Trimming took off 3 bases at V and 8 bases at J, with 13 bases between the two ends. The sample is drawn from a study of shared clonotypes between healthy human individuals. Study conclusions and caveats: Among non-shared clonotypes, generation probabilities were lower than among those shared by all four donors.

Data came from immunoSEQ multiplex PCR; TCRdb stores just in-frame clones and leaves some out. In the table there are fewer than 2.5 million clones, approximately 93% of which are singletons. The sample consisted of naive CD4+ T cells from PBMCs. Subset here: CD45RA+ positively selected. This sequence joins TRBV19 and TRBJ1-1; D unclear. The clonotype was recovered from a man aged 18 to 30 in good health. Some clones in this sample may be carry-over from other donors' samples. The DNA of the CDR3 is TGTGCCAGTAGTATGTTCGGGCAGACCGAAGCTTTCTTT. Translated, it gives CASSMFGQTEAFF. The full variable domain, its missing parts supplied by reference TRBV19 and TRBJ1-1, is DGGITQSPKYLFRKEGQNVTLSCEQNLNHDAMYWYRQDPGQGLRLIYYSQIVNDFQKGDIAEGYSVSREKKESFPLTVTSAQKNPTAFYLCASSMFGQTEAFFGQGTRLTVV.